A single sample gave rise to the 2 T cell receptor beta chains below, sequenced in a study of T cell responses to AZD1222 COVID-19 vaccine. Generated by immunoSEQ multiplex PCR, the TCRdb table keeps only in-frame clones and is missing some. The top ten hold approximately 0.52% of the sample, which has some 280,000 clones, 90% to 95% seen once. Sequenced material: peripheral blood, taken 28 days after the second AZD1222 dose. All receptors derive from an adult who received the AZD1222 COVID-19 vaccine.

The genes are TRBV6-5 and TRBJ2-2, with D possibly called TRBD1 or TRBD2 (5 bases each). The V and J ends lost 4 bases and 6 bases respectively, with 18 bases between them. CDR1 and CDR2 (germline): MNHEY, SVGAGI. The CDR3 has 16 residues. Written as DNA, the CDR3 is TGTGCCAGCAGTTGGCCTGTCGGGGCGAAAGCCGGGGAGCTGTTTTTT. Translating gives CASSWPVGAKAGELFF.

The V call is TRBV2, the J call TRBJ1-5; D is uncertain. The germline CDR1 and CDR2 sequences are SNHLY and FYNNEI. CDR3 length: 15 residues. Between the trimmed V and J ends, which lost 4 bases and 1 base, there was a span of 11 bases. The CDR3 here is CASSAETPSNQPQHF. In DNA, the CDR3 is TGTGCCAGCAGTGCGGAGACCCCGAGCAATCAGCCCCAGCATTTT. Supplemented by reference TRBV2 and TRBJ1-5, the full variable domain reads EPEVTQTPSHQVTQMGQEVILRCVPISNHLYFYWYRQILGQKVEFLVSFYNNEISEKSEIFDDQFSVERPDGSNFTLKIRSTKLEDSAMYFCASSAETPSNQPQHFGDGTRLSIL.